This TCR beta chain was observed in a study of T cells after yellow fever vaccination. Broader study findings: Post-booster repertoires contained most primary-vaccination clones again (around 97% CD4, approximately 88% CD8).

This clonotype was picked up many times. The target antigen is unknown. V gave up 1 base and J gave up 5 bases, with 2 bases separating them. Germline values: CDR1 LGHDT, CDR2 YNNKEL (reference sequence). The CDR3 has 11 amino acids. A single record per CDR3 protein comes from TCRdb applying MiXCR to the 5' RACE reads. The data contain 250,000 to 400,000 distinct CDR3 sequences, 3.5% to 4.5% of them seen just once; the ten biggest clones take up just under 20%. The material sequenced was PBMCs, taken 15 days after the yellow fever booster vaccination. This rearrangement joins TRBV3-1 to TRBJ2-5; D is ambiguous. The clonotype was recovered from a man younger than 35 who received the YFV17D yellow fever vaccine. CDR3 coding DNA: TGTGCCAGCAGCCAAGTCGAGACCCAGTACTTC. Translating gives CASSQVETQYF.